The clone carrying this TCR beta chain was found once. These data belong to a study of blood T cell repertoires in COVID-19. Germline CDR1 is LNHDA and CDR2 is SQIVND (reference sequence). The length of the CDR3 is 13 residues. With V trimmed by 6 bases and J by 4 bases, 0 bases remained unmatched. TCRdb's copy holds only in-frame clones and misses some; the assay was immunoSEQ multiplex PCR. Of over 100,000 clones in the sample, roughly 80% were seen once. The source is an older woman with acute or convalescent COVID-19. The V gene is TRBV19, the J gene TRBJ1-2; 12 nucleotides line up with TRBD1. The material sequenced was peripheral blood. DNA for the CDR3: TGTGCCAGTAGGGGACAGGGGGCCTATGGCTACACCTTC. As protein: CASRGQGAYGYTF.